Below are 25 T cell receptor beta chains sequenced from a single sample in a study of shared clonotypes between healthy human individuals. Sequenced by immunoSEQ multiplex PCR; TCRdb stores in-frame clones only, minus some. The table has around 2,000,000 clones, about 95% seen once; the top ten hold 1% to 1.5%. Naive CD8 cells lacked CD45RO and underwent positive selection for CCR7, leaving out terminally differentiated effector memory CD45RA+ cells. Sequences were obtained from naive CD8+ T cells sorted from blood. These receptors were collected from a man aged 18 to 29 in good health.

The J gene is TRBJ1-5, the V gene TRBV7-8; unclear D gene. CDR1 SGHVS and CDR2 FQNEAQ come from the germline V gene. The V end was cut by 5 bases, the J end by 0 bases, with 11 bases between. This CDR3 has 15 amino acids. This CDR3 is CASSQQWNSNQPQHF. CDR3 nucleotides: TGTGCCAGCAGCCAACAATGGAATAGCAATCAGCCCCAGCATTTT.

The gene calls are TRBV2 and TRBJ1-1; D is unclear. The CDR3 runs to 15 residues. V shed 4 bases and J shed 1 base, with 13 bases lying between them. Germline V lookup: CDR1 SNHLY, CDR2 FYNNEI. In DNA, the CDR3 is TGTGCCAGCAGTGGCCAGGTTCCACAGAACACTGAAGCTTTCTTT. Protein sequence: CASSGQVPQNTEAFF.

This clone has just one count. The CDR3 protein is CASSSGASGYNEQFF. The DNA of the CDR3 is TGTGCCAGCAGTAGCGGGGCTAGCGGTTACAATGAGCAGTTCTTC. This chain joins TRBV25-1 and TRBJ2-1, with TRBD2 identical over 7 bases. Germline-derived CDR1 and CDR2 are MGHDK and SYGVNS. After removal of 5 bases from V and 4 bases from J, the junction contained 8 bases not matched to a gene. The CDR3 sequence is 15 residues long.

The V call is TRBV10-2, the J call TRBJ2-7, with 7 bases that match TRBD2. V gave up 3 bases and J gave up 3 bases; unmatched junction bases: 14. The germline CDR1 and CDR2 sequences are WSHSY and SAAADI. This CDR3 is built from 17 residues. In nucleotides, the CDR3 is TGCGCCAGCAGTGAAGGGCCCGGGGCGGGAGTGAACTACGAGCAGTACTTC. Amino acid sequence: CASSEGPGAGVNYEQYF.

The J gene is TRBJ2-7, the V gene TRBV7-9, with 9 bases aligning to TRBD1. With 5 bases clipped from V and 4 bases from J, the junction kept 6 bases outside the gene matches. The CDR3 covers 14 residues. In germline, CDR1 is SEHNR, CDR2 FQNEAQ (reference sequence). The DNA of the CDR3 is TGTGCCAGCAGCAGCCGGGACAGGGAATACGAGCAGTACTTC. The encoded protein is CASSSRDREYEQYF.

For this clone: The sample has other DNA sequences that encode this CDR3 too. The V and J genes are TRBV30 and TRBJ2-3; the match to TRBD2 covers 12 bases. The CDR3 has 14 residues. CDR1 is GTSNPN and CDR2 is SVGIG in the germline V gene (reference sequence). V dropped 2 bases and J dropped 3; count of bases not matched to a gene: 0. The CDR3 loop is CAWSLAGGTDTQYF. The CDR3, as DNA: TGTGCCTGGAGTCTAGCGGGGGGGACAGATACGCAGTATTTT.

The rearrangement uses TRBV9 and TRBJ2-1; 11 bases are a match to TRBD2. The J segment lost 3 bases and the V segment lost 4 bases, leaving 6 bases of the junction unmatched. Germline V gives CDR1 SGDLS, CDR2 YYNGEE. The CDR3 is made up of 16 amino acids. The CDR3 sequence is CASSRLGTSGYNEQFF. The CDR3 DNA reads TGTGCCAGCAGCCGGCTAGGGACTAGCGGCTACAATGAGCAGTTCTTC. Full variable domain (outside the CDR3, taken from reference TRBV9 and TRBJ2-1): DSGVTQTPKHLITATGQRVTLRCSPRSGDLSVYWYQQSLDQGLQFLIQYYNGEERAKGNILERFSAQQFPDLHSELNLSSLELGDSALYFCASSRLGTSGYNEQFFGPGTRLTVL.

CDR3 DNA: TGTGCCAGCAGATCACCGGGACAGGGGGTGGGCGAGCAGTACTTC. It yields the protein CASRSPGQGVGEQYF. This sequence joins TRBV6-5 and TRBJ2-7; 11 bases agree with TRBD1. The CDR3 loop spans 15 amino acids. The germline CDR1 and CDR2 sequences are MNHEY and SVGAGI. V lost 6 bases, J lost 6 bases, and 10 bases stayed unmatched.

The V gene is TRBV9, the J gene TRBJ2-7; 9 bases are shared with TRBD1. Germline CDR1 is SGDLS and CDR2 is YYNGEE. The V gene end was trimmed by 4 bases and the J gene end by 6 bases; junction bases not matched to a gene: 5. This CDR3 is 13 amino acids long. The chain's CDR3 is CASSLQGAGEQYF. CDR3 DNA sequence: TGTGCCAGCAGCTTACAGGGGGCGGGCGAGCAGTACTTC. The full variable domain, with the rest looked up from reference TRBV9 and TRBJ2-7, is DSGVTQTPKHLITATGQRVTLRCSPRSGDLSVYWYQQSLDQGLQFLIQYYNGEERAKGNILERFSAQQFPDLHSELNLSSLELGDSALYFCASSLQGAGEQYFGPGTRLTVT.

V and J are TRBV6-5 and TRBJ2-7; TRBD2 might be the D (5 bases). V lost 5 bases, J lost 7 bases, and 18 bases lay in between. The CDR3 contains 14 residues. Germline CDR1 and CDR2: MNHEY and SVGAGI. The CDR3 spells CASSNIGSAEEQYF. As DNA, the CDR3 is TGTGCCAGCAGTAATATAGGGAGTGCGGAGGAGCAGTACTTC.

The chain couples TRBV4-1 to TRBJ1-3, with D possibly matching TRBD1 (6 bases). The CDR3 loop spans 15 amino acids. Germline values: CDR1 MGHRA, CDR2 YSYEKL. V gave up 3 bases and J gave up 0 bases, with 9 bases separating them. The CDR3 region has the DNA TGCGCCAGCAGCCACTGGACAGACTCTGGAAACACCATATATTTT. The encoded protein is CASSHWTDSGNTIYF.

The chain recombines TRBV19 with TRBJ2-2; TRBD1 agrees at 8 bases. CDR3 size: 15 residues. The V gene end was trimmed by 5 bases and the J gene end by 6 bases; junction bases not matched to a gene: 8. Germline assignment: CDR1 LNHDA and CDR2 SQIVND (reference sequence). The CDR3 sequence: CASSSTGGYAGELFF. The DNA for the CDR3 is TGTGCCAGTAGTTCCACAGGGGGTTATGCCGGGGAGCTGTTTTTT.

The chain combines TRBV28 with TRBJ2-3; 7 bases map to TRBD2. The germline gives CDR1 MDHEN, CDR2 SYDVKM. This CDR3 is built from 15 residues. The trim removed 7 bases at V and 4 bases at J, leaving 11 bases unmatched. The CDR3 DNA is TGTGCCAGCACCCCCCTGGCGGGGGTGGCAGATACGCAGTATTTT. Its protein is CASTPLAGVADTQYF.

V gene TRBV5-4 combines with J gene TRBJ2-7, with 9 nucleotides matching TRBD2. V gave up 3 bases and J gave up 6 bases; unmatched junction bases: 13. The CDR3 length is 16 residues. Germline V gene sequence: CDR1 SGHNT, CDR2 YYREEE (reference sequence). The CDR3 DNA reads TGTGCCAGCAGCTACAAACCAGCTAGCGGGATGGGCGAGCAGTACTTC. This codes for CASSYKPASGMGEQYF.

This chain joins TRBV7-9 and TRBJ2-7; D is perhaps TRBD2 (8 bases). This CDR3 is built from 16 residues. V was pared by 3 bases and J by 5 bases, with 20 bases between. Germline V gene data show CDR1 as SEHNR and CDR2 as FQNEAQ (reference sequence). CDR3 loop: CASSFPGGSGGHEQYF. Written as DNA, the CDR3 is TGTGCCAGCAGCTTCCCAGGGGGAAGCGGGGGCCACGAGCAGTACTTC.

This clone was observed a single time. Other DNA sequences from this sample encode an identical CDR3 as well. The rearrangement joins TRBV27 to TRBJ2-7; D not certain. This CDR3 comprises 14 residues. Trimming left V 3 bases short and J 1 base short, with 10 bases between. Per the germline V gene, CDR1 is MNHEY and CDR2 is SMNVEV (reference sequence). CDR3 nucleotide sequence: TGTGCCAGCAGTTTGGGGTCATCGTCCTACGAGCAGTACTTC. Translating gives CASSLGSSSYEQYF.

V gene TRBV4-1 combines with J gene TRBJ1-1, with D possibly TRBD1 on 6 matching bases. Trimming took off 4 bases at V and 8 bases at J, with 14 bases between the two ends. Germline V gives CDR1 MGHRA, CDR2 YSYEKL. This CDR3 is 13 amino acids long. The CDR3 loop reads CASSLTGTTEAFF. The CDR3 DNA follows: TGCGCCAGCAGCCTTACAGGGACAACAGAAGCTTTCTTT.

In DNA form, the CDR3 reads TGTGCCAGCAGCTTGGGGATTAACACCGGGGAGCTGTTTTTT. This translates into CASSLGINTGELFF. This chain uses TRBV7-6 with TRBJ2-2, with no clear D. Trimming left V 3 bases short and J 2 bases short, with 7 bases between. The germline V gene encodes CDR1 SGHVS and CDR2 FNYEAQ. The CDR3 runs 14 residues.

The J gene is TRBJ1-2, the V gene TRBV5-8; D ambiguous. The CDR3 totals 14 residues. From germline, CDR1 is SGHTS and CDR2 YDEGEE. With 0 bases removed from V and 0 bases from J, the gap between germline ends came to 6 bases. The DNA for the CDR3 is TGTGCCAGCAGCTTGGTGGCAGCTAACTATGGCTACACCTTC. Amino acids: CASSLVAANYGYTF.

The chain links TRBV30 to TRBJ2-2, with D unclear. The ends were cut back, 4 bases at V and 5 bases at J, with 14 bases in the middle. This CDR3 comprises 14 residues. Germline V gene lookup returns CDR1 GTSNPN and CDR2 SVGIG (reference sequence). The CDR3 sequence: CAWNSPWGTGELFF. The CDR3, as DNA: TGTGCCTGGAATTCCCCTTGGGGTACCGGGGAGCTGTTTTTT.

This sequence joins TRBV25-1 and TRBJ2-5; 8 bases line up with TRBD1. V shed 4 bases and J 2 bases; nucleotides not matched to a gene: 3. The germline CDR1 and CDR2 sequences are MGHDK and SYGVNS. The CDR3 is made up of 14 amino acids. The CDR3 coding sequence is TGTGCCAGCAGTGGGACAGGGCCGCAAGAGACCCAGTACTTC. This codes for CASSGTGPQETQYF.

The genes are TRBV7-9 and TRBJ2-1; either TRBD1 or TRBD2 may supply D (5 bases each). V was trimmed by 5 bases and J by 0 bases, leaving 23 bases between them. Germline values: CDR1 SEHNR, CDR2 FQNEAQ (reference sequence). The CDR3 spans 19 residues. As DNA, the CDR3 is TGTGCCAGCAGCCTTCCCGCTGGGGACGCCAGGAGCTCCTACAATGAGCAGTTCTTC. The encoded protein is CASSLPAGDARSSYNEQFF.

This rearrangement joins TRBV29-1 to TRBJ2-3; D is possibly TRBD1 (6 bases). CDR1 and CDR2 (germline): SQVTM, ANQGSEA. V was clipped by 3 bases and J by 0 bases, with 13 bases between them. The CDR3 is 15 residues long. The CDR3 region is CSVEFPGQSTDTQYF. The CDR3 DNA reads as TGCAGCGTTGAGTTCCCAGGACAGAGCACAGATACGCAGTATTTT.

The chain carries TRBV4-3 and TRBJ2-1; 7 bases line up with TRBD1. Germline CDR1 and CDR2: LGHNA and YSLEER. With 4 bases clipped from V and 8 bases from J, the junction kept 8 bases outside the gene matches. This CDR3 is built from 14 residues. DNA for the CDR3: TGCGCCAGCAGCCGACTGACAGGGCGAGATGAGCAGTTCTTC. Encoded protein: CASSRLTGRDEQFF.

The chain's CDR3 is CASSSTSVRSYNEQFF. CDR3 nucleotide sequence: TGCGCCAGCAGCAGTACTAGCGTAAGGTCCTACAATGAGCAGTTCTTC. The chain couples TRBV5-1 to TRBJ2-1; 7 bases line up with TRBD2. The J segment lost 1 base and the V segment lost 4 bases, leaving 8 bases of the junction unmatched. Germline loops: CDR1 SGHRS, CDR2 YFSETQ. The CDR3 has 16 residues.